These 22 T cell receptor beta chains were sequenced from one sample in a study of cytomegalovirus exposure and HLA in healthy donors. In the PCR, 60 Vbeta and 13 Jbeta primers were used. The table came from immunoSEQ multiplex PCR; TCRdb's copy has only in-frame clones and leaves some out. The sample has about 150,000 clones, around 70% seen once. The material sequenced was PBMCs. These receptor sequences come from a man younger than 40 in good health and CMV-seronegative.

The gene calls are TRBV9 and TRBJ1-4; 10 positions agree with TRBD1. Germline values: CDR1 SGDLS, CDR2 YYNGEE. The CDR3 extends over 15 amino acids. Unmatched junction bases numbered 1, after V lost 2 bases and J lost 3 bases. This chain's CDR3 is CASSVGQGANEKLFF. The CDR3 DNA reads TGTGCCAGCAGCGTTGGACAGGGGGCTAATGAAAAACTGTTTTTT.

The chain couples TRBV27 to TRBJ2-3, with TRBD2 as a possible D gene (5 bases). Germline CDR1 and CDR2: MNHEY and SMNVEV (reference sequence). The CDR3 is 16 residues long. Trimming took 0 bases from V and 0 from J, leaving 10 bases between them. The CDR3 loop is CASSLSLDSSTDTQYF. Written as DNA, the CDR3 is TGTGCCAGCAGTTTATCTCTGGACTCCAGCACAGATACGCAGTATTTT.

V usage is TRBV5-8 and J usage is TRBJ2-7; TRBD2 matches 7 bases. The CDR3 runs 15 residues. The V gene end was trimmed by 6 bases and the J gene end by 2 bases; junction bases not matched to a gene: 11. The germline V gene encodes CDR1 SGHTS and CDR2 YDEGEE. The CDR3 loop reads CASTDRGGVTYEQYF. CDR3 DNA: TGTGCCAGCACCGACCGGGGAGGGGTAACCTACGAGCAGTACTTC. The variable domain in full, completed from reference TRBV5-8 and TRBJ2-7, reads EAGVTQSPTHLIKTRGQQATLRCSPISGHTSVYWYQQALGLGLQFLLWYDEGEERNRGNFPPRFSGRQFPNYSSELNVNALELEDSALYLCASTDRGGVTYEQYFGPGTRLTVT.

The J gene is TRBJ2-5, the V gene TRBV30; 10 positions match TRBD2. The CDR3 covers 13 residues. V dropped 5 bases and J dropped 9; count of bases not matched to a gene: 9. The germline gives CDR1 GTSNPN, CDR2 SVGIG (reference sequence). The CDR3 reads CAWRTSGEGAQYF. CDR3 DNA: TGTGCCTGGCGGACTAGCGGCGAAGGGGCCCAGTACTTC.

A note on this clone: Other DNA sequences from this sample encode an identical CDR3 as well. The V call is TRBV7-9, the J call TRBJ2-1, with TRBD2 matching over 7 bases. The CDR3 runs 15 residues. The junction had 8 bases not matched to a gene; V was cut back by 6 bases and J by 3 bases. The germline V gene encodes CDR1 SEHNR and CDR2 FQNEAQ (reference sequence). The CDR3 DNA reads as TGTGCCAGCAGTTCAGGCGGGGGAAGCTACAATGAGCAGTTCTTC. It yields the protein CASSSGGGSYNEQFF.

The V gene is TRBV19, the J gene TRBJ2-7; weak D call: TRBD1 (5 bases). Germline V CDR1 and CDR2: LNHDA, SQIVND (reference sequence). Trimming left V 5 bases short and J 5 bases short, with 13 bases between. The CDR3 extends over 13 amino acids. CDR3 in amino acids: CASSPRTWNEQYF. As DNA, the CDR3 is TGTGCCAGTAGTCCCAGGACATGGAACGAGCAGTACTTC.

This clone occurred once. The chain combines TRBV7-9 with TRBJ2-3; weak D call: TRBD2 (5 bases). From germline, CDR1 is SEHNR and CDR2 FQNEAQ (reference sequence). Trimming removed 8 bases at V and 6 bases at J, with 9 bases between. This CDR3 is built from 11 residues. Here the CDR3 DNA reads TGTGCCAGCTCTGGCGGGGATACGCAGTATTTT. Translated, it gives CASSGGDTQYF. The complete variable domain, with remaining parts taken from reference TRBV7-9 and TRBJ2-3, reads DTGVSQNPRHKITKRGQNVTFRCDPISEHNRLYWYRQTLGQGPEFLTYFQNEAQLEKSRLLSDRFSAERPKGSFSTLEIQRTEQGDSAMYLCASSGGDTQYFGPGTRLTVL.

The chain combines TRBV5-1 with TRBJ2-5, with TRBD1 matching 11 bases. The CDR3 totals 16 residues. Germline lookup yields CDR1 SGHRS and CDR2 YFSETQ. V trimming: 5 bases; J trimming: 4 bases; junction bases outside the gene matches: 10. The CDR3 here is CASRLRDRGRRETQYF. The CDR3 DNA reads TGCGCCAGCAGATTGAGGGACAGGGGGAGGAGAGAGACCCAGTACTTC.

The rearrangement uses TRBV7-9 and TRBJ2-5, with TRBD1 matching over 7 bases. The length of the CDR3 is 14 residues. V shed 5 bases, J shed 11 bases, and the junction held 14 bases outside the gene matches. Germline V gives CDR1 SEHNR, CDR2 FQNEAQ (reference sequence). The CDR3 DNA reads TGTGCCAGCAGCCCTTGGGACAGCGCTAAGGAGCAGTACTTC. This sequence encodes CASSPWDSAKEQYF. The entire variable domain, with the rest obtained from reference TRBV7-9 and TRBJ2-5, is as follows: DTGVSQNPRHKITKRGQNVTFRCDPISEHNRLYWYRQTLGQGPEFLTYFQNEAQLEKSRLLSDRFSAERPKGSFSTLEIQRTEQGDSAMYLCASSPWDSAKEQYFGPGTRLLVL.

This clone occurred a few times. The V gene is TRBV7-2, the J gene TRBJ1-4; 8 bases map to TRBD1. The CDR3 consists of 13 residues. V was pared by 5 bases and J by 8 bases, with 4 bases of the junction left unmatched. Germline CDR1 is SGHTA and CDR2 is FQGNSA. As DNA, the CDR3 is TGTGCCAGCAGCACAGGGGGTAGCGAAAAACTGTTTTTT. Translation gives CASSTGGSEKLFF.

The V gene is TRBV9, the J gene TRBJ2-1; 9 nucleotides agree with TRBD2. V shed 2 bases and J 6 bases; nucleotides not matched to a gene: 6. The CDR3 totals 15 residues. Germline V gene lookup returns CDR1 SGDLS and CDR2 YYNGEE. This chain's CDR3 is CASSVTAGGRNEQFF. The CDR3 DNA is TGTGCCAGCAGCGTTACAGCGGGGGGCCGCAATGAGCAGTTCTTC.

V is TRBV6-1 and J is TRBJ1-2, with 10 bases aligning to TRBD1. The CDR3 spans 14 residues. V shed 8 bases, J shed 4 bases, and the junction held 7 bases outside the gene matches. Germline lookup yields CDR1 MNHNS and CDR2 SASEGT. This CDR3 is CASGGTGETYGYTF. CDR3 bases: TGTGCCAGCGGGGGGACAGGGGAAACCTATGGCTACACCTTC.

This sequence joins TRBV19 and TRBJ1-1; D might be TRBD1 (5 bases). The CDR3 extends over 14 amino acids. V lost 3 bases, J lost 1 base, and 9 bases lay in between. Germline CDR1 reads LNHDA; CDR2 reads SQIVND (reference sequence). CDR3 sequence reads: CASSMETGNTEAFF. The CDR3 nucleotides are TGTGCCAGTAGTATGGAAACAGGGAACACTGAAGCTTTCTTT.

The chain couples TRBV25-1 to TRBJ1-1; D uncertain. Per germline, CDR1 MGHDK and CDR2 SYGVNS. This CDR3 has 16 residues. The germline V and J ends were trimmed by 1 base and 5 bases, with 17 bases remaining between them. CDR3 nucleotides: TGTGCCAGCAGTGAATCGGGAGGTGTCTCGTCGACTGAAGCTTTCTTT. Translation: CASSESGGVSSTEAFF.

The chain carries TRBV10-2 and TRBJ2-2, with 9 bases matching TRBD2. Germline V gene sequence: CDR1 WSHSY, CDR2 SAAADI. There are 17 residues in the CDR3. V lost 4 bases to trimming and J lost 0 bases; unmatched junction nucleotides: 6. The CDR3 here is CASSGISGGPNTGELFF. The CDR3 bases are TGCGCCAGCAGTGGCATTAGCGGGGGTCCGAACACCGGGGAGCTGTTTTTT.

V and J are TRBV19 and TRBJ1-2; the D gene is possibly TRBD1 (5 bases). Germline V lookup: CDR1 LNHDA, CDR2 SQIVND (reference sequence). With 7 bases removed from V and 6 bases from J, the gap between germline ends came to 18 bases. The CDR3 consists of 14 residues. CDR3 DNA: TGTGCCAGTAAACCCCAGGGCGGCGGGGATGGCTACACCTTC. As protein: CASKPQGGGDGYTF.

CDR3: CASSFPGGGGEQFF. The CDR3 DNA reads as TGTGCCAGCAGCTTCCCGGGGGGGGGAGGTGAGCAGTTCTTC. J is TRBJ2-1 and V is TRBV7-6; TRBD2 matches at 8 bases. Germline CDR1 is SGHVS and CDR2 is FNYEAQ. This CDR3 has 14 residues. Trimming removed 3 bases from V and 9 bases from J; junction bases left unmatched: 7.

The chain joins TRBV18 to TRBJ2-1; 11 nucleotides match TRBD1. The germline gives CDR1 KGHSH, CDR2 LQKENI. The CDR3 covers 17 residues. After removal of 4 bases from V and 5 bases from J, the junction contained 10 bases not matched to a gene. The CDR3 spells CASSQRSRDRGDNEQFF. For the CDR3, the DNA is TGTGCCAGCTCACAACGCTCAAGGGACAGGGGGGACAATGAGCAGTTCTTC.

DNA for the CDR3: TGTGCCAGCAGTTTCGACGGGGGGACCGGGGAGCTGTTTTTT. Its translation: CASSFDGGTGELFF. The V gene is TRBV11-1, the J gene TRBJ2-2; 7 positions match TRBD2. Losses at the gene ends were 6 bases for V and 5 bases for J; bases not matched to a gene: 6. Germline V gives CDR1 SGHAT, CDR2 FQDESV (reference sequence). The CDR3 is 14 amino acids.

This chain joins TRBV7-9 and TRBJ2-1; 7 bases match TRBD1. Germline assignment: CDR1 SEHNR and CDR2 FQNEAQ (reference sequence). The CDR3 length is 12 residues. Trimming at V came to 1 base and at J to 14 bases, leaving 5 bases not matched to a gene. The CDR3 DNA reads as TGTGCCAGCAGCTTAGTACAGGGGAACGAGTTCTTC. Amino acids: CASSLVQGNEFF.

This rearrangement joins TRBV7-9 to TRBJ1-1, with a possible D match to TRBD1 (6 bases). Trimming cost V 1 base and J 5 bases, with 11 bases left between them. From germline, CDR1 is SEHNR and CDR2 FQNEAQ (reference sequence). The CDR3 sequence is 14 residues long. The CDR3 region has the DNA TGTGCCAGCAGCTTAGGGGGGCGTTGGACTGAAGCTTTCTTT. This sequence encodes CASSLGGRWTEAFF. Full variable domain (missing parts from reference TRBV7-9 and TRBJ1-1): DTGVSQNPRHKITKRGQNVTFRCDPISEHNRLYWYRQTLGQGPEFLTYFQNEAQLEKSRLLSDRFSAERPKGSFSTLEIQRTEQGDSAMYLCASSLGGRWTEAFFGQGTRLTVV.

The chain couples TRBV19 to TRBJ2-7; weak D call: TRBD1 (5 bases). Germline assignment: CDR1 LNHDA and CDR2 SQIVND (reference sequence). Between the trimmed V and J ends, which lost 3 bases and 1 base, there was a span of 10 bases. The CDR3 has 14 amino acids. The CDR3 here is CASSMAGWSYEQYF. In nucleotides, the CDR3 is TGTGCCAGTAGTATGGCAGGGTGGTCCTACGAGCAGTACTTC.